These 20 T cell receptor beta chains were all obtained from the same sample, sequenced in a study of blood T cell repertoires in COVID-19. The data were produced by immunoSEQ multiplex PCR, yet TCRdb's version contains in-frame clones alone and is incomplete. Of 150,000 to 200,000 clones in the sample, less than 90% were seen once. The sample was PBMCs or T cells enriched from blood (not recorded which). The receptors here all came from a woman in her forties or fifties who had recovered from COVID-19.

There are many counts of this clone. CDR3 in amino acids: CASSGTGNTGELFF. In DNA, the CDR3 is TGCGCCAGCAGTGGGACAGGGAACACCGGGGAGCTGTTTTTT. This chain uses TRBV10-1 with TRBJ2-2, with 7 bases lining up with TRBD1. The V gene's germline CDR1 is WNHNN and CDR2 SYGVQD (reference sequence). V shed 4 bases, J shed 1 base, and the junction held 0 bases outside the gene matches. The CDR3 is made up of 14 amino acids.

CDR3 DNA: TGTGCCAGCAGGCCTAGCGGGGTCAATGAGCAGTTCTTC. It specifies CASRPSGVNEQFF. The V and J genes are TRBV27 and TRBJ2-1; 9 bases line up with TRBD2. V lost 6 bases and J lost 6; bases outside the gene matches: 3. CDR1 MNHEY and CDR2 SMNVEV come from the germline V gene (reference sequence). The CDR3 covers 13 residues.

This rearrangement joins TRBV25-1 to TRBJ1-6, with 7 positions matching TRBD1. Germline trimming cut 4 bases from V and 10 bases from J; bases unmatched to any gene: 10. Germline V gene lookup returns CDR1 MGHDK and CDR2 SYGVNS. The CDR3 totals 15 residues. The CDR3 DNA reads TGTGCCAGCAGTGGGAACACAGGGGCTGGCTCACCCCTCCACTTT. This gives the protein CASSGNTGAGSPLHF.

In its sample, this clone was seen many times. This sequence joins TRBV7-2 and TRBJ1-2; D perhaps matches TRBD1 (6 bases). Germline V CDR1 and CDR2: SGHTA, FQGNSA. The CDR3 contains 13 residues. V lost 4 bases and J lost 8, with 14 bases in between. The CDR3 region is CASSSKGDVGYTF. Here the CDR3 DNA reads TGTGCCAGCAGCTCGAAGGGGGACGTGGGCTACACCTTC.

This clone appeared a few times. J is TRBJ1-2 and V is TRBV10-2, with 10 positions matching TRBD1. The CDR3 length is 17 residues. The germline V gene has CDR1 WSHSY and CDR2 SAAADI. With V trimmed by 5 bases and J by 0 bases, 9 bases remained unmatched. The CDR3: CASSPGGTGAANYGYTF. The CDR3 bases are TGCGCCAGCAGTCCAGGGGGGACAGGGGCTGCTAACTATGGCTACACCTTC.

J is TRBJ2-1 and V is TRBV7-8, with 12 bases fitting TRBD2. The V gene end was trimmed by 4 bases and the J gene end by 0 bases; junction bases not matched to a gene: 10. Germline loops: CDR1 SGHVS, CDR2 FQNEAQ. CDR3 length: 19 residues. The CDR3 nucleotides are TGTGCCAGCAGCTGGACGGGACTAGCGGGCTTTAGCTCCTACAATGAGCAGTTCTTC. Amino acid sequence: CASSWTGLAGFSSYNEQFF. Together with reference TRBV7-8 and TRBJ2-1, the CDR3 gives the full variable domain: GAGVSQSPRYKVAKRGQDVALRCDPISGHVSLFWYQQALGQGPEFLTYFQNEAQLDKSGLPSDRFFAERPEGSVSTLKIQRTQQEDSAVYLCASSWTGLAGFSSYNEQFFGPGTRLTVL.

This chain uses TRBV7-9 with TRBJ1-1, with D possibly being TRBD1 (5 bases). With 2 bases removed from V and 3 bases from J, the gap between germline ends came to 16 bases. The CDR3 has 16 amino acids. Germline V gene sequence: CDR1 SEHNR, CDR2 FQNEAQ (reference sequence). The CDR3 loop is CASSLPRPGGDTEAFF. The DNA for the CDR3 is TGTGCCAGCAGCTTACCACGTCCCGGAGGGGACACTGAAGCTTTCTTT.

The rearrangement links TRBV10-3 to TRBJ2-7; 7 positions agree with TRBD1. Germline assignment: CDR1 ENHRY and CDR2 SYGVKD. The CDR3 totals 15 residues. V trimming: 0 bases; J trimming: 3 bases; junction bases outside the gene matches: 5. The CDR3 region has the DNA TGTGCCATCAGTGAGTCCGAGACAGGGTACTACGAGCAGTACGTC. It translates to CAISESETGYYEQYV.

This chain links TRBV12-3 or TRBV12-4 with TRBJ1-2, with D unclear. There are 13 residues in the CDR3. The V end was cut by 6 bases, the J end by 4 bases, with 12 bases between. The CDR3 nucleotides are TGTGCCAGCAGCACAACAGCTACCTATGGCTACACCTTC. Protein: CASSTTATYGYTF.

The rearrangement uses TRBV18 and TRBJ1-2; D not resolved. This CDR3 has 14 amino acids. Trimming stripped 3 bases from V and 7 bases from J, with 15 bases between. Germline V gene sequence: CDR1 KGHSH, CDR2 LQKENI. The CDR3, as DNA: TGTGCCAGCTCACCCCTGCCCCAGGTGGGTGGCTACACCTTC. Translated: CASSPLPQVGGYTF.

This clone has only one observation. The chain couples TRBV7-6 to TRBJ2-7; D perhaps matches TRBD2 (6 bases). V lost 1 base to trimming and J lost 7 bases, with 20 bases between them. The germline gives CDR1 SGHVS, CDR2 FNYEAQ. The CDR3 extends over 16 amino acids. The DNA for the CDR3 is TGTGCCAGCAGCTTAGTAGGAGGGAGGTGGGGTCAGGAGCAGTACGTC. It encodes CASSLVGGRWGQEQYV.

This chain connects TRBV28 to TRBJ1-1, with 7 positions matching TRBD1. With 1 base clipped from V and 1 base from J, the junction kept 6 bases outside the gene matches. The CDR3 runs to 16 residues. The germline CDR1 and CDR2 sequences are MDHEN and SYDVKM. The CDR3 DNA follows: TGTGCCAGCAGTTTATTAGGGGGGACAGCGAACACTGAAGCTTTCTTT. Protein product: CASSLLGGTANTEAFF.

The genes are TRBV12-3 or TRBV12-4 and TRBJ1-2; tentatively, D is TRBD1 (5 bases). CDR3 length: 13 amino acids. Trimming shortened V by 6 bases and J by 8 bases, and 16 bases separated the two germline ends. The CDR3 DNA reads TGTGCCAGCAGCTCGACTGGGCAGGGCGGCTACACCTTC. It specifies CASSSTGQGGYTF.

This chain links TRBV28 with TRBJ2-6; D perhaps matches TRBD1 (6 bases). Per the germline V gene, CDR1 is MDHEN and CDR2 is SYDVKM. This CDR3 has 16 residues. The V end lost 8 bases, the J end lost 0 bases, and 14 bases lay between the germline ends. CDR3 protein: CASSQGLLSGANVLTF. The CDR3 nucleotides read TGTGCCAGCTCACAGGGCCTTCTCTCTGGGGCCAACGTCCTGACTTTC.

The DNA of the CDR3 is TGTGCCTGGAGTGATTTGGGGACAGGGTACTACAATGAGCAGTTCTTC. Translating it yields CAWSDLGTGYYNEQFF. The rearrangement links TRBV30 to TRBJ2-1; TRBD1 aligns across 9 bases. The trim removed 1 base at V and 3 bases at J, leaving 7 bases unmatched. This CDR3 has 16 residues. Germline lookup yields CDR1 GTSNPN and CDR2 SVGIG (reference sequence).

The chain uses TRBV5-1 and TRBJ2-1; D is undetermined. The CDR3 consists of 14 residues. Looked up from germline, CDR1 is SGHRS and CDR2 is YFSETQ. V was pared by 0 bases and J by 5 bases, with 9 bases between. CDR3 amino acids: CASSLVVVNNEQFF. CDR3 coding DNA: TGCGCCAGCAGCTTGGTAGTCGTGAACAATGAGCAGTTCTTC.

This clone was counted only a few times. This sequence joins TRBV28 and TRBJ1-3, with unresolved D. The CDR3 length is 18 residues. With 5 bases removed from V and 4 bases from J, the gap between germline ends came to 24 bases. Germline V gives CDR1 MDHEN, CDR2 SYDVKM. The CDR3 sequence: CASSPPGAKSGRGNTIYF. CDR3 coding DNA: TGTGCCAGCAGTCCCCCGGGAGCAAAATCGGGAAGGGGAAACACCATATATTTT.

The chain couples TRBV20-1 to TRBJ2-1; D not resolved. Trimming stripped 6 bases from V and 10 bases from J, with 13 bases between. Germline V gene sequence: CDR1 DFQATT, CDR2 SNEGSKA (reference sequence). This CDR3 is 11 amino acids long. Written as DNA, the CDR3 is TGCAGTGCCCCCCCCGTAAAAGAGCAGTTCTTC. This sequence encodes CSAPPVKEQFF.

The chain uses TRBV5-1 and TRBJ2-1, with D possibly matching TRBD1 (6 bases). V lost 7 bases to trimming and J lost 4 bases, with 15 bases between them. The germline V gene has CDR1 SGHRS and CDR2 YFSETQ. This CDR3 spans 14 amino acids. CDR3 bases: TGCGCCAGCGGCAGAACCGACAGGTACAATGAGCAGTTCTTC. Translation gives CASGRTDRYNEQFF.

The chain employs TRBV30 and TRBJ1-2; D is unclear. This CDR3 has 12 amino acids. The V gene lost 3 bases and the J gene lost 8 bases, with 13 bases spanning the gap. Germline lookup yields CDR1 GTSNPN and CDR2 SVGIG (reference sequence). The CDR3 sequence: CAWSPGIYGYTF. The CDR3 coding sequence is TGTGCCTGGAGCCCGGGGATCTACGGCTACACCTTC.